The rows below give T cell receptor beta chains drawn from one sample of a study of shared T cell receptors in the human thymus. The table came from immunoSEQ multiplex PCR; TCRdb's copy has only in-frame clones and leaves some out. The sample includes 550,000 to 800,000 clones, roughly 88% of them seen just once. This sample was also put to use in a study of human thymus T cells.

The specimen was thymocytes. These receptors came from a girl under three years old with a congenital heart defect. Each CDR3 is given with its conserved first and last residue. A D gene is named only where the DNA matches it firmly. A row's size may be missing; if present it is once, few, many or a size class.

v_gene	j_gene	abundance	d_gene	CDR3nt	CDR3aa
TRBV11-2	TRBJ1-3	NA	TRBD1	TGTGCCAGCAGCTTACGACAGGGACTTACTGGAAACACCATATATTTT	CASSLRQGLTGNTIYF
TRBV4-3	TRBJ1-1	NA	TRBD1	TGCGCCAGCAGCCAATTCGAGACAGGGGCTTCCACTGAAGCTTTCTTT	CASSQFETGASTEAFF
TRBV27	TRBJ2-6	NA	NA	TGTGCCAGCAGTCCAATCTGGACAGCAGACTCTGGGGCCAACGTCCTGACTTTC	CASSPIWTADSGANVLTF
TRBV10-3	TRBJ2-7	once	NA	TGTGCCATCAGTGAGTGGACCGGGCAGGGGCCCATCTACGAGCAGTACTTC	CAISEWTGQGPIYEQYF
TRBV7-6	TRBJ1-2	few	NA	TGTGCCAGCAGCCCGCACAGGGTTGGAGGCTATGGCTACACCTTC	CASSPHRVGGYGYTF
TRBV11-2	TRBJ2-7	NA	NA	TGTGCCAGCAGCTTATCAAGTATGGGCCTCTCGCTCTACGAGCAGTACTTC	CASSLSSMGLSLYEQYF
TRBV4-1	TRBJ2-1	NA	TRBD2	TGCGCCAGCAGCCAAGAACGGGCGGGGGGCCCGACGAACAATGAGCAGTTCTTC	CASSQERAGGPTNNEQFF
TRBV13	TRBJ1-5	NA	NA	TGTGCCAGCAGCTTAGCCCGAACAGGGAATCAGCCCCAGCATTTT	CASSLARTGNQPQHF
TRBV28	TRBJ2-7	NA	NA	TGTGCCAGCAAACAAGAGGACAGCTCCTACGAGCAGTACTTC	CASKQEDSSYEQYF
TRBV28	TRBJ1-2	NA	NA	TGTGCCAGCAGTCCCAGGGGATTCTATGGCTACACCTTC	CASSPRGFYGYTF
TRBV28	TRBJ1-4	NA	NA	TGTGCCAGCTCCCGGGGTTGGGAAAAACTGTTTTTT	CASSRGWEKLFF
TRBV4-1	TRBJ1-2	NA	NA	TGCGCCAGCAGCCAAGTTCTCACAGCCCATTATGGCTACACCTTC	CASSQVLTAHYGYTF
TRBV28	TRBJ1-5	NA	NA	TGTGCCAGCAGTTCCCGGCGAACAGGCCGAAATCAGCCCCAGCATTTT	CASSSRRTGRNQPQHF
TRBV4-3	TRBJ1-1	NA	NA	TGCGCCAGCAGCCAAGATCGGCAGGAGGGGCTGAACACTGAAGCTTTCTTT	CASSQDRQEGLNTEAFF
TRBV5-6	TRBJ1-2	NA	NA	TGTGCCAGCAGCTTGCGCTGGCAGGGGCTTCGTCACGATGGCTACACCTTC	CASSLRWQGLRHDGYTF
TRBV7-6	TRBJ1-2	once	NA	TGTGCCAGCAGCTTAGCATCCGGCGGGAGGTCCCGGGGCTATGGCTACACCTTC	CASSLASGGRSRGYGYTF
TRBV4-3	TRBJ2-3	NA	TRBD1	TGCGCCAGCAGCCAAAGTCCGGGGACAGGATCAACAGATACGCAGTATTTT	CASSQSPGTGSTDTQYF
TRBV6-4	TRBJ2-2	NA	NA	TGTGCCAGCAGTGACTGGCCACACACCGGGGAGCTGTTTTTT	CASSDWPHTGELFF
TRBV18	TRBJ1-5	NA	NA	TGTGCCAGCTCACCAACTGAACCCAGCAATCAGCCCCAGCATTTT	CASSPTEPSNQPQHF
TRBV2	TRBJ2-1	NA	NA	TGTGCCAGCAGTGAACCGGGGATTAAGTACGATGAGCAGTTCTTC	CASSEPGIKYDEQFF